This paragraph reports one TCR beta chain. What it recognizes is unknown. These data originate in a study of T-cell memory formation after mild COVID-19. Study results and limitations: The SARS-CoV-2 specificity of second-wave clones reaching peak at day 37 remained unverified.

Constant-segment primers served in 5'RACE that generated TCR alpha and TCR beta cDNA libraries bearing sample barcodes and UMIs. From the 5' RACE reads, TCRdb called clonotypes with MiXCR, one entry per CDR3 protein. This table has under 350,000 distinct CDR3 sequences, about 16% appearing once. The CDR3 is 16 residues long. From germline, CDR1 is MNHEY and CDR2 SVGEGT. Trimming shortened V by 5 bases and J by 2 bases, and 16 bases separated the two germline ends. This receptor was identified in a man aged 18 to 29 who had mild COVID-19 (a few samples of this study predate the infection). Cell type and time point are not known. The material sequenced was PBMCs or a T cell subset sorted from them (not recorded which). The chain has TRBV6-2 or TRBV6-3 and TRBJ1-5; tentative D call: TRBD1 (6 bases). In nucleotides, the CDR3 is TGTGCCAGCAGTGGTAGTCGGGGGCTCGGCAATCAGCCCCAGCATTTT. This translates into CASSGSRGLGNQPQHF.